This T cell receptor beta chain was documented in a study of monozygotic twins with inflammatory bowel disease. Blood (roughly 2.3 ml) was collected from every donor individually. Each UMI, carrying a 6-nucleotide sample barcode, came from template switching. TCRdb reprocessed the 5' RACE reads; each CDR3 protein has one entry and no DNA is given. The specimen's table records about 440,000 distinct CDR3 sequences. The CDR3 contains 15 residues. The germline CDR1 and CDR2 sequences are MDHEN and SYDVKM. About this clonotype: Antigen unknown.

Study outcomes and limitations: The inverse Simpson measure of TCRbeta diversity was lower in IBD patients than in healthy co-twins. In patient repertoires, differing immunosuppressive treatments may have added some variability.

The clonotype comes from a human donor with ulcerative colitis or Crohn's disease, or a healthy co-twin of an affected twin (not recorded which). This chain uses TRBV28 with TRBJ2-1. Source material: blood. The CDR3 protein is CASSLSASSYNEQFF.